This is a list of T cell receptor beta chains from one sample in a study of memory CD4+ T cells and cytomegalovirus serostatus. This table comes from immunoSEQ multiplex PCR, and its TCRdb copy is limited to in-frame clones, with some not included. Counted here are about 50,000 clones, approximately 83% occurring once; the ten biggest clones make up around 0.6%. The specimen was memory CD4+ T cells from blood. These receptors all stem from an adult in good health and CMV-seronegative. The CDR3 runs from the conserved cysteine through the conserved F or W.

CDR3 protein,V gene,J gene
CASSTTSNSPLHF,TRBV6-6,TRBJ1-6
CASRRGLEEGETQYF,TRBV5-1,TRBJ2-5
CAWSVSASGNTIYF,TRBV30,TRBJ1-3
CASSKGLLNEKLFF,TRBV27,TRBJ1-4
CASRTSGGANTGELFF,TRBV27,TRBJ2-2
CASSKTGHEQYF,TRBV11-3,TRBJ2-7
CASIYWDTNNQPQHF,TRBV6-1,TRBJ1-5
CASSTGLPTSYEQYF,TRBV28,TRBJ2-7
CASSQDEAGAGNTIYF,TRBV4-1,TRBJ1-3
CASTPGPINQPQHF,TRBV19,TRBJ1-5
CASSLDQIGGDTEAFF,TRBV11-2,TRBJ1-1
CASSIVPQGREQFF,TRBV19,TRBJ2-1
CASSAGGVWEGYTF,TRBV5-1,TRBJ1-2
CASSQLDRPAYGYTF,TRBV23-1,TRBJ1-2
CASNKGQGPGELFF,TRBV6-1,TRBJ2-2
CSVEVPTGRSNGYTF,TRBV29-1,TRBJ1-2
CASSLADEAFF,TRBV7-9,TRBJ1-1
CASSPRSTDYGYTF,TRBV27,TRBJ1-2
CASNSNLYQPQHF,TRBV19,TRBJ1-5
CASRGTGRHGYTF,TRBV6-5,TRBJ1-2
CAWSLAVNTEAFF,TRBV30,TRBJ1-1
CAISDKNAGHPYEQYF,TRBV10-3,TRBJ2-7
CAGGGRDYSPLHF,TRBV2,TRBJ1-6
CASSLTPREDEQFF,TRBV11-2,TRBJ2-1
CASSLDGRPLDYGYTF,TRBV7-8,TRBJ1-2
CASSGNRAGGSKDTQYF,TRBV6-1,TRBJ2-3
CATSKPGQGSGELFF,TRBV15,TRBJ2-2
CASSLQGRDEKLFF,TRBV5-4,TRBJ1-4
CASSQDIGQPQHF,TRBV7-7,TRBJ1-5
CASGLGEGSDYGYTF,TRBV12-5,TRBJ1-2
CASSVSIQGTAFF,TRBV6-4,TRBJ1-1
CASSPGTSGVDTQYF,TRBV18,TRBJ2-3
CASSEEGLAGVTDTQYF,TRBV6-1,TRBJ2-3
CASSLSGQEWHIQYF,TRBV7-3,TRBJ2-4
CASSSQGFTEAFF,TRBV7-9,TRBJ1-1
CASSSGPGQGGETQYF,TRBV5-1,TRBJ2-5
CASSLDGVQPQHF,TRBV5-4,TRBJ1-5
CAISESTEGGQPQHF,TRBV10-3,TRBJ1-5
CASSPGLAGLVDTQYF,TRBV13,TRBJ2-3
CSVAVNYGYTF,TRBV29-1,TRBJ1-2
CASSHGTASSEAFF,TRBV5-1,TRBJ1-1
CASSLTGYNEQFF,TRBV5-1,TRBJ2-1
CASSIGLAGIETQYF,TRBV19,TRBJ2-5
CASSSSTDTQYF,TRBV7-2,TRBJ2-3
CASIHRGRGTGELFF,TRBV5-8,TRBJ2-2
CASQADTSFRGYTF,TRBV4-2,TRBJ1-2
CAWGQGRDQPQHF,TRBV30,TRBJ1-5
CASSMYRGNTGELFF,TRBV19,TRBJ2-2
CASSQATLGPGELFF,TRBV4-1,TRBJ2-2
CASSPQGPTMSYEQYF,TRBV5-4,TRBJ2-7
CAVPAGVGELFF,TRBV11-2,TRBJ2-2
CSVGARDQPQHF,TRBV29-1,TRBJ1-5
CASSLLGDIDNSPLHF,TRBV7-6,TRBJ1-6